This passage covers 14 T cell receptor beta chains from one sample sequenced in a study of STAT3 mutations in large granular lymphocyte leukemia. General study findings and limits: Every T-LGLL patient had at least one immunodominant TCRbeta clonotype.

Their cognate antigens are unknown. The method was immunoSEQ multiplex PCR; TCRdb's version includes in-frame clones alone and lacks a portion of them. The repertoire holds about 15,000 clones, with about 93% as singletons. Specimen: peripheral blood mononuclear cells. All receptors derive from a woman aged 50 to 60 with T-cell large granular lymphocyte leukemia. Some clones in this sample may be carry-over from other donors' samples.

This CDR3 is CASSSQGRETQYF. For the CDR3, the DNA is TGTGCCAGCAGCTCACAGGGGAGAGAGACCCAGTACTTC. This chain uses TRBV5-6 with TRBJ2-5, with 7 bases identical to TRBD1. J gave up 4 bases and V 3 bases, and 3 bases lay outside the gene matches. The CDR3 runs to 13 residues. Germline CDR1 reads SGHDT; CDR2 reads YYEEEE.

Here the CDR3 reads CASSAGTGSGANVLTF. The CDR3 coding sequence is TGTGCCAGTAGCGCCGGGACAGGCTCTGGGGCCAACGTCCTGACTTTC. The V and J genes are TRBV19 and TRBJ2-6; TRBD1 matches at 8 bases. This CDR3 has 16 residues. V shed 6 bases and J 0 bases; nucleotides not matched to a gene: 4. CDR1 LNHDA and CDR2 SQIVND come from the germline V gene (reference sequence).

The chain carries TRBV5-1 and TRBJ2-4; the D is unclear. Per germline, CDR1 SGHRS and CDR2 YFSETQ. The CDR3 has 14 residues. The ends were cut back, 5 bases at V and 0 bases at J, with 9 bases in the middle. As DNA, the CDR3 is TGCGCCAGCAGTGGCTCGGTAGCCAAAAACATTCAGTACTTC. This translates into CASSGSVAKNIQYF.

The chain recombines TRBV5-6 with TRBJ1-2; the match to TRBD1 covers 9 bases. J was trimmed by 7 bases and V by 3 bases; bases with no gene match: 4. This CDR3 is built from 13 residues. From germline, CDR1 is SGHDT and CDR2 YYEEEE. As DNA, the CDR3 is TGTGCCAGCAGCTGGGACAGGGATGGTGGCTACACCTTC. Protein sequence: CASSWDRDGGYTF.

This clone appeared a single time. V usage is TRBV23-1 and J usage is TRBJ2-3, with 7 bases fitting TRBD2. TRBV23-1 is an open reading frame whose function is uncertain. The CDR3 is made up of 18 amino acids. The J segment lost 4 bases and the V segment lost 3 bases, leaving 16 bases of the junction unmatched. The DNA for the CDR3 is TGCGCCAGCAGTCACCCCAGGGAGCGGGACCCCAGGGCAGATACGCAGTATTTT. Translation gives CASSHPRERDPRADTQYF.

The rearrangement uses TRBV9 and TRBJ2-7; TRBD1 might be the D (5 bases). Trimming took off 0 bases at V and 2 bases at J, with 12 bases between the two ends. This CDR3 spans 15 amino acids. The germline V gene has CDR1 SGDLS and CDR2 YYNGEE. CDR3 coding DNA: TGTGCCAGCAGCGTAGGGGCAGGGCATACCTACGAGCAGTACTTC. Translating gives CASSVGAGHTYEQYF.

The V call is TRBV6-1, the J call TRBJ2-1; 13 nucleotides line up with TRBD2. Germline trimming cut 4 bases from V and 2 bases from J; bases unmatched to any gene: 2. This CDR3 contains 16 residues. CDR1 MNHNS and CDR2 SASEGT come from the germline V gene. CDR3 residues: CASSGGLAGAYNEQFF. CDR3 sequence (DNA): TGTGCCAGCAGTGGCGGACTAGCGGGAGCCTACAATGAGCAGTTCTTC.

The chain is built from TRBV27 and TRBJ2-3; D not certain. V was cut by 4 bases and J by 4 bases, with 9 bases left in between. CDR3 size: 13 residues. CDR1 is MNHEY and CDR2 is SMNVEV in the germline V gene (reference sequence). The CDR3 bases are TGTGCCAGCAGTTCATCTAGGGCAGATACGCAGTATTTT. Amino acids: CASSSSRADTQYF.

The chain links TRBV10-3 to TRBJ2-1; 8 positions agree with TRBD1. Germline V gene lookup returns CDR1 ENHRY and CDR2 SYGVKD. Trimming took 2 bases from V and 7 from J; bases not matched to a gene: 7. The CDR3 runs 15 residues. The CDR3 is CAISEGQGAKNEQFF. For the CDR3, the DNA is TGTGCCATCAGTGAGGGGCAGGGGGCGAAGAATGAGCAGTTCTTC.

The chain is built from TRBV5-4 and TRBJ1-1, with D possibly being TRBD1 (6 bases). The CDR3 has 16 residues. With 1 base removed from V and 1 base from J, the gap between germline ends came to 14 bases. Germline CDR1 SGHNT, CDR2 YYREEE (reference sequence). The CDR3 coding sequence is TGTGCCAGCAGCTTGCCCCAGGGGCAGCCGAACACTGAAGCTTTCTTT. It specifies CASSLPQGQPNTEAFF.

The chain couples TRBV5-1 to TRBJ2-1; 8 bases are shared with TRBD1. The V gene end was trimmed by 4 bases and the J gene end by 15 bases; junction bases not matched to a gene: 9. Germline V CDR1 and CDR2: SGHRS, YFSETQ. The CDR3 spans 12 residues. The CDR3 region is CASSTGTGQAFF. CDR3 DNA: TGCGCCAGCAGCACCGGGACAGGCCAGGCGTTCTTC.

The chain has TRBV11-1 and TRBJ2-7; D unresolved. Trimming shortened V by 2 bases and J by 3 bases, and 11 bases separated the two germline ends. The CDR3 totals 14 residues. Per germline, CDR1 SGHAT and CDR2 FQDESV (reference sequence). In DNA, the CDR3 is TGTGCCAGCAGCTTAACGTCTGGGCTCTACGAGCAGTACTTC. It is translated as CASSLTSGLYEQYF.

CDR3 nucleotide sequence: TGCGCCAGCAGTGAGTCAGACAGCAATCAGCCCCAGCATTTT. Amino acids: CASSESDSNQPQHF. J is TRBJ1-5 and V is TRBV10-2; D uncertain. The germline CDR1 and CDR2 sequences are WSHSY and SAAADI. V was clipped by 0 bases and J by 1 base, with 4 bases between them. The CDR3 has 14 amino acids.

The genes are TRBV7-2 and TRBJ1-5; the D gene is possibly TRBD1 (5 bases). There are 13 residues in the CDR3. Germline loops: CDR1 SGHTA, CDR2 FQGNSA. Trimming took 5 bases from V and 6 from J, leaving 11 bases between them. The CDR3 DNA sequence: TGTGCCAGCAGCCCGCTAAGGGGTCAGCCCCAGCATTTT. Translated: CASSPLRGQPQHF.